The 12 T cell receptor beta chains given below trace back to one sample, sequenced in a study of T cell responses to AZD1222 COVID-19 vaccine. TCRdb's table, derived via immunoSEQ multiplex PCR, lists solely in-frame clones and lacks some. The sample consists of more than 150,000 clones, about nine tenths of them appearing once. Source: peripheral blood, taken 28 days after the second AZD1222 dose. The receptors here all came from an adult who received the AZD1222 COVID-19 vaccine.

This clone was recorded once. The chain combines TRBV28 with TRBJ2-5, with 8 nucleotides matching TRBD2. This CDR3 has 11 residues. The V gene's germline CDR1 is MDHEN and CDR2 SYDVKM. V gave up 7 bases and J gave up 7 bases; unmatched junction bases: 2. The DNA for the CDR3 is TGTGCCAGCACCGGGAGGGGGACCCAGTACTTC. Encoded protein: CASTGRGTQYF.

The chain recombines TRBV11-2 with TRBJ2-2; D uncertain. The germline V gene encodes CDR1 SGHAT and CDR2 FQNNGV. The CDR3 is made up of 16 amino acids. V lost 2 bases and J 0 bases, leaving 10 bases between the germline ends. The CDR3 spells CASSLIGHANTGELFF. DNA of the CDR3: TGTGCCAGCAGCTTAATTGGTCACGCGAACACCGGGGAGCTGTTTTTT.

This chain uses TRBV6-6 with TRBJ2-2; D not resolved. Germline V gene sequence: CDR1 MNHNY, CDR2 SVGAGI (reference sequence). The CDR3 runs to 16 residues. The V end lost 4 bases, the J end lost 4 bases, and 16 bases lay between the germline ends. Here the CDR3 reads CASSSQAQPLTGELFF. CDR3 sequence (DNA): TGTGCCAGCAGTTCCCAGGCTCAGCCTCTCACCGGGGAGCTGTTTTTT.

The chain combines TRBV30 with TRBJ1-5, with D uncertain. V gave up 6 bases and J gave up 0 bases, with 9 bases separating them. Germline loops: CDR1 GTSNPN, CDR2 SVGIG (reference sequence). The CDR3 covers 13 residues. CDR3 residues: CACGESSNQPQHF. The CDR3 bases are TGTGCCTGTGGGGAAAGTAGCAATCAGCCCCAGCATTTT.

The chain joins TRBV12-3 or TRBV12-4 to TRBJ2-1; D is perhaps TRBD1 (6 bases). Trimming cost V 6 bases and J 8 bases, with 11 bases left between them. The CDR3 runs to 12 residues. The CDR3 DNA is TGTGCCAGCAGCCCGAAGGGGGATGAGCAGTTCTTC. This codes for CASSPKGDEQFF.

A few counts support this clone. This rearrangement joins TRBV11-2 to TRBJ1-6; TRBD1 matches at 7 bases. The germline gives CDR1 SGHAT, CDR2 FQNNGV. The V gene end was trimmed by 3 bases and the J gene end by 8 bases; junction bases not matched to a gene: 4. The CDR3 is 14 residues long. The CDR3 sequence: CASSFKGADSPLHF. In DNA, the CDR3 is TGTGCCAGCAGCTTTAAGGGGGCTGATTCACCCCTCCACTTT. The whole variable domain, remainder taken from reference TRBV11-2 and TRBJ1-6, is EAGVAQSPRYKIIEKRQSVAFWCNPISGHATLYWYQQILGQGPKLLIQFQNNGVVDDSQLPKDRFSAERLKGVDSTLKIQPAKLEDSAVYLCASSFKGADSPLHFGNGTRLTVT.

The chain recombines TRBV10-1 with TRBJ2-3; 14 positions agree with TRBD2. The junction had 2 bases not matched to a gene; V was cut back by 4 bases and J by 2 bases. Germline CDR1 reads WNHNN; CDR2 reads SYGVQD (reference sequence). The CDR3 has 16 amino acids. CDR3 region: CASSGTSGRNTDTQYF. The CDR3 region has the DNA TGCGCCAGCAGTGGGACTAGCGGGAGGAACACAGATACGCAGTATTTT.

The table lists this clone with a count of one. The chain uses TRBV12-5 and TRBJ2-7; 8 positions agree with TRBD1. The V segment lost 8 bases and the J segment 5 bases; nucleotides outside the gene matches: 14. The V gene's germline CDR1 is LGHNT and CDR2 FRNRAP. There are 15 residues in the CDR3. As DNA, the CDR3 is TGTGCTAGTAATACTCCGGGACAGGTATTTGACGAGCAGTACTTC. Translation gives CASNTPGQVFDEQYF.

The chain carries TRBV6-5 and TRBJ2-3; no clear D. Per the germline V gene, CDR1 is MNHEY and CDR2 is SVGAGI. The V end lost 1 base, the J end lost 5 bases, and 1 base lay between the germline ends. This CDR3 is built from 11 residues. The CDR3 spells CASSYLDTQYF. Written as DNA, the CDR3 is TGTGCCAGCAGTTACTTAGATACGCAGTATTTT.

The V and J genes are TRBV5-1 and TRBJ2-7; 8 bases agree with TRBD1. V shed 7 bases and J 5 bases; nucleotides not matched to a gene: 8. From germline, CDR1 is SGHRS and CDR2 YFSETQ. The CDR3 is 13 amino acids. The CDR3 coding sequence is TGCGCCAGCCTCAGGACAGGGAGTAACGAGCAGTACTTC. Its translation: CASLRTGSNEQYF.

The chain carries TRBV27 and TRBJ1-6; D may be TRBD1 (6 bases). From germline, CDR1 is MNHEY and CDR2 SMNVEV (reference sequence). The CDR3 is 15 residues long. With 6 bases removed from V and 6 bases from J, the gap between germline ends came to 15 bases. The CDR3 protein is CASRQNRVFNSPLHF. DNA of the CDR3: TGTGCCAGCAGACAAAACAGGGTGTTTAATTCACCCCTCCACTTT.

The chain uses TRBV6-2 or TRBV6-3 and TRBJ2-5; D is perhaps TRBD1 or TRBD2 (5 bases each). The CDR3 totals 14 residues. Germline V CDR1 and CDR2: MNHEY, SVGEGT. V was cut by 5 bases and J by 0 bases, with 10 bases left in between. The CDR3 loop is CASSPGPYQETQYF. The CDR3 nucleotides are TGTGCCAGCAGTCCGGGACCTTACCAAGAGACCCAGTACTTC.